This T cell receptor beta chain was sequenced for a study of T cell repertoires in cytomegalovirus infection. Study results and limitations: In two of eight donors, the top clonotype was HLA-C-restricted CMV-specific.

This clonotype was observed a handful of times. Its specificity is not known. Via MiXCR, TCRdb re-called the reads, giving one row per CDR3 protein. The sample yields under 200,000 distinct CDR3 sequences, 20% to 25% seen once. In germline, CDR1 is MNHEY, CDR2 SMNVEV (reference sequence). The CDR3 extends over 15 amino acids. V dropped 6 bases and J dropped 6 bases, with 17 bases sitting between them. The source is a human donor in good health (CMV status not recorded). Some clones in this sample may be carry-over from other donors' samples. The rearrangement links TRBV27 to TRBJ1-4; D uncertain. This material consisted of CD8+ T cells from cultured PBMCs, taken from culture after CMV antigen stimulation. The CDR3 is CASREMKAKDEKLFF. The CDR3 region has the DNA TGTGCCAGCAGAGAGATGAAGGCGAAGGATGAAAAACTGTTTTTT.